This T cell receptor beta chain stems from a study of T cell responses to AZD1222 COVID-19 vaccine. Method: immunoSEQ multiplex PCR; TCRdb's copy keeps in-frame clones and lacks some. The sample contains some 90,000 clones, about 90% of which appear only once. Germline loops: CDR1 SGHTA, CDR2 FQGNSA. This CDR3 spans 14 amino acids. V lost 1 base to trimming and J lost 5 bases, with 10 bases between them. The TCR was taken from an adult in good health. The material sequenced was peripheral blood, taken on day 0 of AZD1222 vaccination. This rearrangement joins TRBV7-2 to TRBJ2-3, with D perhaps TRBD2 (5 bases). In DNA, the CDR3 is TGTGCCAGCAGCTTAGGGGGAGCGGTAGATACGCAGTATTTT. Protein product: CASSLGGAVDTQYF.